The 21 T cell receptor beta chains in this list originate from one sample, sequenced in a study of T-cell reconstitution after alpha-beta-depleted transplantation in children. Preparation of the TCRbeta library involved a method that used unique molecular identifiers. Using its own MiXCR run on the PCR reads, TCRdb lists one record per CDR3 protein. The sample includes fewer than 400,000 distinct CDR3 sequences, approximately 23% of them seen just once. The specimen comprised PBMCs, mostly from graft donor cells, sampled 180 days after TCRalphabeta/CD19-depleted stem cell transplant. The receptors were gathered from a male patient younger than 18 who had a stem cell transplant for acute lymphoblastic leukemia, so the T cells may come from the graft donor.

This clonotype has more than one count but fewer than ten. V usage is TRBV18 and J usage is TRBJ1-5, with 7 bases fitting TRBD1. This CDR3 region has 14 residues. Trimming took 6 bases from V and 3 from J; bases not matched to a gene: 5. CDR1 and CDR2 from the germline V gene are KGHSH and LQKENI. The CDR3 bases are TGTGCCAGCTCCTACGGGACAGCCAATCAGCCCCAGCATTTT. This gives the protein CASSYGTANQPQHF.

Only a few counts were recorded for this clonotype. The chain has TRBV5-5 and TRBJ1-4; 9 bases line up with TRBD1. V gave up 0 bases and J gave up 7 bases; unmatched junction bases: 4. The CDR3 consists of 15 residues. The V gene's germline CDR1 is SGHKS and CDR2 YYEKEE (reference sequence). CDR3 in amino acids: CASSLGLTGGEKLFF. In DNA form, the CDR3 reads TGTGCCAGCAGCTTGGGGCTGACAGGGGGTGAAAAACTGTTTTTT.

This clonotype was seen only a few times. The chain employs TRBV6-4 and TRBJ2-5; TRBD2 aligns across 10 bases. V was clipped by 9 bases and J by 5 bases; unmatched bases: 6. The CDR3 contains 13 residues. CDR1 and CDR2 (germline): MRHNA, SNTAGT. CDR3 sequence (DNA): TGTGCCAGATCTAGCGGGAGTAGGGAGACCCAGTACTTC. Protein: CARSSGSRETQYF.

This chain connects TRBV18 to TRBJ1-5, with 10 bases matching TRBD1. V shed 3 bases, J shed 2 bases, and the junction held 16 bases outside the gene matches. The germline V gene has CDR1 KGHSH and CDR2 LQKENI. CDR3 length equals 20 residues. The CDR3 sequence is CASSPLRDRGRGFRNQPQHF. Here the CDR3 DNA reads TGTGCCAGCTCACCTTTGCGAGACAGGGGGCGCGGGTTCCGCAATCAGCCCCAGCATTTT.

This clonotype was counted between two and nine times. The rearrangement joins TRBV7-2 to TRBJ2-3; D call uncertain. Germline V gives CDR1 SGHTA, CDR2 FQGNSA. Deletions cut 1 base from V and 0 bases from J, with 5 bases between. The CDR3 loop spans 14 amino acids. The chain's CDR3 is CASSLVLSTDTQYF. DNA of the CDR3: TGTGCCAGCAGCTTAGTTCTCAGCACAGATACGCAGTATTTT. Combining the CDR3 with reference TRBV7-2 and TRBJ2-3 gives the whole variable domain GAGVSQSPSNKVTEKGKDVELRCDPISGHTALYWYRQSLGQGLEFLIYFQGNSAPDKSGLPSDRFSAERTGGSVSTLTIQRTQQEDSAVYLCASSLVLSTDTQYFGPGTRLTVL.

This clonotype appeared a few times. The chain links TRBV9 to TRBJ2-5; a possible D gene is TRBD2 (6 bases). The CDR3 covers 17 residues. Germline CDR1 reads SGDLS; CDR2 reads YYNGEE. Trimming shortened V by 0 bases and J by 5 bases, and 20 bases separated the two germline ends. The CDR3 protein is CASSVGPDFGEEETQYF. In DNA form, the CDR3 reads TGTGCCAGCAGCGTAGGACCCGATTTTGGGGAGGAGGAGACCCAGTACTTC.

The V and J genes are TRBV27 and TRBJ2-3, with D possibly called TRBD1 or TRBD2 (5 bases each). This CDR3 region has 15 residues. Germline V lookup: CDR1 MNHEY, CDR2 SMNVEV (reference sequence). Trimming removed 6 bases from V and 6 bases from J, with 19 bases in between. CDR3: CASRSVGTFADTQYF. The CDR3 bases are TGTGCCAGCAGGTCCGTTGGGACCTTCGCGGATACGCAGTATTTT.

This clonotype was detected only a few times. The CDR3, as DNA: TGTGCCAGCAGTTTAGGATGGCGTTCTGGAAACACCATATATTTT. This gives the protein CASSLGWRSGNTIYF. The rearrangement joins TRBV12-3 or TRBV12-4 to TRBJ1-3; D is uncertain. This CDR3 comprises 15 residues. Trimming stripped 1 base from V and 1 base from J, with 8 bases between.

V usage is TRBV21-1 and J usage is TRBJ2-6; no check of the table's D call, TRBD1, against the DNA was made. TRBV21-1 is tagged as a pseudogene. This CDR3 is built from 17 residues. The CDR3 DNA reads TGTGCCAGCAGCAGTGATGGGACAGGGGACCCTCGGCCAATCCTGACTTTC. The encoded protein is CASSSDGTGDPRPILTF.

The rearrangement uses TRBV7-3 and TRBJ1-6; D remains ambiguous. V was clipped by 5 bases and J by 6 bases, with 8 bases between them. Germline loops: CDR1 SGHTA, CDR2 FQGTGA. The CDR3 loop spans 13 amino acids. CDR3 bases: TGTGCCAGCAGCCCAGCGGCTAATTCACCCCTCCACTTT. Protein: CASSPAANSPLHF.

The genes are TRBV18 and TRBJ1-1, with TRBD1 identical over 9 bases. This CDR3 has 13 residues. V gave up 4 bases and J gave up 5 bases; unmatched junction bases: 2. The germline V gene encodes CDR1 KGHSH and CDR2 LQKENI. The CDR3 loop reads CASSRQGDTEAFF. CDR3 nucleotides: TGTGCCAGCTCACGACAGGGGGATACTGAAGCTTTCTTT.

This clonotype was counted only a few times. This sequence joins TRBV24-1 and TRBJ2-7; the match to TRBD1 covers 8 bases. Losses at the gene ends were 3 bases for V and 5 bases for J; bases not matched to a gene: 5. CDR3 size: 14 residues. Germline assignment: CDR1 KGHDR and CDR2 SFDVKD. The CDR3 DNA follows: TGTGCCACCAGTGATCCCAGGGGGCTCAACGAGCAGTACTTC. It codes for CATSDPRGLNEQYF.

The chain links TRBV29-1 to TRBJ2-1, with 8 bases identical to TRBD2. Germline V gene lookup returns CDR1 SQVTM and CDR2 ANQGSEA. The CDR3 covers 13 residues. V dropped 4 bases and J dropped 4; count of bases not matched to a gene: 3. The CDR3, as DNA: TGCAGCGTTGCCCCTAGCGGGTACAATGAGCAGTTCTTC. Its translation is CSVAPSGYNEQFF.

V is TRBV5-6 and J is TRBJ2-7; D is ambiguous. Germline values: CDR1 SGHDT, CDR2 YYEEEE. This CDR3 is 15 amino acids long. V was clipped by 6 bases and J by 3 bases, with 19 bases between them. The CDR3: CASTTNAAPYYEQYF. In nucleotides, the CDR3 is TGTGCCAGCACAACAAATGCGGCCCCGTACTACGAGCAGTACTTC.

This chain links TRBV20-1 with TRBJ2-3; maybe TRBD2 (6 bases). This CDR3 region has 15 residues. V was cut by 2 bases and J by 3 bases, with 15 bases left in between. The germline gives CDR1 DFQATT, CDR2 SNEGSKA (reference sequence). Written as DNA, the CDR3 is TGCAGTGCTAGATTTGCGGGGCGGCGGACAGATACGCAGTATTTT. It yields the protein CSARFAGRRTDTQYF.

This clonotype was recorded a few times. The rearrangement joins TRBV5-5 to TRBJ2-6; no clear D gene. The CDR3 contains 15 residues. Germline V gene lookup returns CDR1 SGHKS and CDR2 YYEKEE (reference sequence). Trimming took off 0 bases at V and 4 bases at J, with 8 bases between the two ends. CDR3 in DNA: TGTGCCAGCAGCTTGGAAGGCTCGGGGGCCAACGTCCTGACTTTC. It specifies CASSLEGSGANVLTF.

In its sample, this clonotype was seen a few times. Relative to the germline gene, one junction end is altered; a read error may explain this. The J gene is TRBJ1-1, the V gene TRBV7-2; D unresolved. This CDR3 region has 16 residues. Germline CDR1 SGHTA, CDR2 FQGNSA. The CDR3 loop reads CASSLAGGSYDTEAFF. The DNA of the CDR3 is TGTGCCAGCAGCCTAGCGGGAGGGTCGTATGACACTGAAGCTTTCTTT. Looking up the rest from reference TRBV7-2 and TRBJ1-1 gives the full variable domain: GAGVSQSPSNKVTEKGKDVELRCDPISGHTALYWYRQSLGQGLEFLIYFQGNSAPDKSGLPSDRFSAERTGGSVSTLTIQRTQQEDSAVYLCASSLAGGSYDTEAFFGQGTRLTVV.

This clonotype was seen a handful of times. J is TRBJ2-3 and V is TRBV20-1, with 12 bases lining up with TRBD2. Germline V gene data show CDR1 as DFQATT and CDR2 as SNEGSKA (reference sequence). V shed 4 bases, J shed 5 bases, and the junction held 7 bases outside the gene matches. The CDR3 has 15 amino acids. The CDR3 DNA follows: TGCAGTGCTACCTCCAGACTAGCGGGAGTAGATACGCAGTATTTT. It translates to CSATSRLAGVDTQYF.

This clonotype was counted a few times. The V call is TRBV20-1, the J call TRBJ2-7; 7 positions agree with TRBD1. This CDR3 has 14 residues. Germline V gene lookup returns CDR1 DFQATT and CDR2 SNEGSKA (reference sequence). The trim removed 1 base at V and 2 bases at J, leaving 5 bases unmatched. The CDR3 DNA is TGCAGTGCTAGAGGTCCAGGGGGTGCCTACGAGCAGTACTTC. Protein: CSARGPGGAYEQYF.

This chain links TRBV18 with TRBJ1-1; 8 bases fit TRBD1. Germline V gene lookup returns CDR1 KGHSH and CDR2 LQKENI. The CDR3 consists of 16 residues. The junction had 5 bases not matched to a gene; V was cut back by 2 bases and J by 0 bases. CDR3 amino acids: CASSPETGGLNTEAFF. The CDR3 DNA sequence: TGTGCCAGCTCACCAGAAACAGGGGGTTTGAACACTGAAGCTTTCTTT.

The sample holds a few counts of this clonotype. This chain joins TRBV25-1 and TRBJ2-3; D is uncertain. Germline-derived CDR1 and CDR2 are MGHDK and SYGVNS. The V end lost 2 bases, the J end lost 0 bases, and 12 bases lay between the germline ends. This CDR3 spans 16 amino acids. The CDR3 sequence: CASSEKFKTSTDTQYF. The CDR3 bases are TGTGCCAGCAGTGAAAAGTTCAAGACTAGCACAGATACGCAGTATTTT. Supplemented by reference TRBV25-1 and TRBJ2-3, the full variable domain reads EADIYQTPRYLVIGTGKKITLECSQTMGHDKMYWYQQDPGMELHLIHYSYGVNSTEKGDLSSESTVSRIRTEHFPLTLESARPSHTSQYLCASSEKFKTSTDTQYFGPGTRLTVL.